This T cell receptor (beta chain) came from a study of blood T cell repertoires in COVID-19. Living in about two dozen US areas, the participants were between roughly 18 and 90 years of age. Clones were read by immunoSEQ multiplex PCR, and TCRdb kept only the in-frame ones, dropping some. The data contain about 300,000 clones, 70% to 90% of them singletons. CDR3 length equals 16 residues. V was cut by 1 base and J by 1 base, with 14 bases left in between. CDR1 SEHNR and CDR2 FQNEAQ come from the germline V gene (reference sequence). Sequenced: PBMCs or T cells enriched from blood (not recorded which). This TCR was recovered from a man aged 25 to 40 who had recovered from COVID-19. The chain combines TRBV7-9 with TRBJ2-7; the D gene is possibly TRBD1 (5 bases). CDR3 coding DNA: TGTGCCAGCAGCTTAGGATTGGGGCAGGCTTCCTACGAGCAGTACTTC. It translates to CASSLGLGQASYEQYF.